These T cell receptor beta chains were read from a single sample in a study of T cells in Graves' hyperthyroidism and ophthalmopathy. TCRdb used MiXCR to reprocess the multiplex PCR reads, holding one entry per CDR3 protein. The sample lists roughly 280,000 distinct CDR3 sequences; approximately 23% were seen once. The specimen was blood. The receptors shown here come from a man aged 30 to 45 with Graves' ophthalmopathy. CDR3s include the opening cysteine and the closing phenylalanine or tryptophan. D genes are given only for firm matches. Size is stated for part of the rows, as once, few or many counts, or as a class when the clone is expanded.

CDR3nt: TGTGCCATCACCCCTAGCGGAGGCAATGAGCAGTTCTTC
CDR3aa: CAITPSGGNEQFF
v_gene: TRBV10-3
j_gene: TRBJ2-1
abundance: -
d_gene: TRBD2

CDR3nt: TGTGCCACCGCCCGCAGGCCTCAAGAGACCCAGTACTTC
CDR3aa: CATARRPQETQYF
v_gene: TRBV27
j_gene: TRBJ2-5
abundance: many
d_gene: -

CDR3nt: TGTGCCAGCAGCGGCGCTAGATTTAGTACGCAGTATTTT
CDR3aa: CASSGARFSTQYF
v_gene: TRBV12-3/TRBV12-4
j_gene: TRBJ2-3
abundance: once
d_gene: -

CDR3nt: TGCGCCAGCAGCTTTAGCAGTCGGCACAATGAGCAGTTCTTC
CDR3aa: CASSFSSRHNEQFF
v_gene: TRBV5-1
j_gene: TRBJ2-1
abundance: -
d_gene: -

CDR3nt: TGTGCCAGCCGAAGGGGACTAGCGGGACGGAACACAGATACGCAGTATTTT
CDR3aa: CASRRGLAGRNTDTQYF
v_gene: TRBV2
j_gene: TRBJ2-3
abundance: many
d_gene: TRBD2

CDR3nt: TGTGCCAGCAGCCCGACAGGGGGCAAAACCGGGGAGCTGTTTTTT
CDR3aa: CASSPTGGKTGELFF
v_gene: TRBV28
j_gene: TRBJ2-2
abundance: -
d_gene: TRBD1

CDR3nt: TGTGCCACCAGCTGGGACAATCAGCCCCAGCATTTT
CDR3aa: CATSWDNQPQHF
v_gene: TRBV15
j_gene: TRBJ1-5
abundance: many
d_gene: -

CDR3nt: TGTGCCAGCAACAACTTGGGGGGAGTATCCCACGAGCAGTACTTC
CDR3aa: CASNNLGGVSHEQYF
v_gene: TRBV12-3/TRBV12-4
j_gene: TRBJ2-7
abundance: few
d_gene: -

CDR3nt: TGCGCCAGCAGCTCCCTACTACCGGGACAGGCTTTAAATGAGCAGTTCTTC
CDR3aa: CASSSLLPGQALNEQFF
v_gene: TRBV5-1
j_gene: TRBJ2-1
abundance: few
d_gene: TRBD1

CDR3nt: TGTGCCAGCAGCCCCGCTAAGTTCCAAGAGACCCAGTACTTC
CDR3aa: CASSPAKFQETQYF
v_gene: TRBV7-6
j_gene: TRBJ2-5
abundance: few
d_gene: -

CDR3nt: TGTGCCAGCAGCTACCAGGGCGGGAGAAGCGGGGAGCTGTTTTTT
CDR3aa: CASSYQGGRSGELFF
v_gene: TRBV11-1
j_gene: TRBJ2-2
abundance: -
d_gene: TRBD2

CDR3nt: TGCAGTGCTAGAGGGGGGTGGCTGGGAAAGGATACGCAGTATTTT
CDR3aa: CSARGGWLGKDTQYF
v_gene: TRBV20-1
j_gene: TRBJ2-3
abundance: -
d_gene: -

CDR3nt: TGTGCCAGCATGGGACGGAACAGCGGAAATTCACCCCTCCACTTT
CDR3aa: CASMGRNSGNSPLHF
v_gene: TRBV6-2/TRBV6-3
j_gene: TRBJ1-6
abundance: few
d_gene: -

CDR3nt: TGTGCCAGCAGTTCACGGGCATTACGGAATCAGCCCCAGCATTTT
CDR3aa: CASSSRALRNQPQHF
v_gene: TRBV27
j_gene: TRBJ1-5
abundance: -
d_gene: -

CDR3nt: TGTGCCTGGACTCTCTTAGGGAACAGGGAGAGCGATGAGCAGTTCTTC
CDR3aa: CAWTLLGNRESDEQFF
v_gene: TRBV30
j_gene: TRBJ2-1
abundance: -
d_gene: -

CDR3nt: TGTGCCACCAAAAAGGGTGTCAACTATGGCTACACCTTC
CDR3aa: CATKKGVNYGYTF
v_gene: TRBV6-1
j_gene: TRBJ1-2
abundance: -
d_gene: -

CDR3nt: TGCAGCGTTTGGGTGGGTGTGGAAAAACTGTTTTTT
CDR3aa: CSVWVGVEKLFF
v_gene: TRBV29-1
j_gene: TRBJ1-4
abundance: -
d_gene: -

CDR3nt: TGTGCCAGCAGCTTATTCGGCTACGAGCAGTACTTC
CDR3aa: CASSLFGYEQYF
v_gene: TRBV7-9
j_gene: TRBJ2-7
abundance: -
d_gene: -

CDR3nt: TGCAGCGTGGTCCCCCCGGGCAAAAACATTCAGTACTTC
CDR3aa: CSVVPPGKNIQYF
v_gene: TRBV29-1
j_gene: TRBJ2-4
abundance: few
d_gene: -

CDR3nt: TGTGCCAGTAGTAGATCCAGGGGCCTAGCCTACAATGAGCAGTTCTTC
CDR3aa: CASSRSRGLAYNEQFF
v_gene: TRBV19
j_gene: TRBJ2-1
abundance: -
d_gene: -

CDR3nt: TGTGCCAGCAGCGTAGTGATCTGGACTAGCGGGGGGACCTACAATGAGCAGTTCTTC
CDR3aa: CASSVVIWTSGGTYNEQFF
v_gene: TRBV9
j_gene: TRBJ2-1
abundance: -
d_gene: TRBD2

CDR3nt: TGTGCCAGCAAGAGGGACTTCTTTTCCGCTGAAGCTTTCTTT
CDR3aa: CASKRDFFSAEAFF
v_gene: TRBV28
j_gene: TRBJ1-1
abundance: once
d_gene: -

CDR3nt: TGTGCCAGCAGTTCAACCGGGACACTTAGCTCCTATAATTCACCCCTCCACTTT
CDR3aa: CASSSTGTLSSYNSPLHF
v_gene: TRBV28
j_gene: TRBJ1-6
abundance: few
d_gene: -

CDR3nt: TGTGCCAGCAGCCCCTACGACGGGTCCGGGAGCTACGAGCAGTACTTC
CDR3aa: CASSPYDGSGSYEQYF
v_gene: TRBV5-1
j_gene: TRBJ2-7
abundance: -
d_gene: -

CDR3nt: TGTGCCAGCAGCTTAGTCCGGGGACTAGCGGTGACCCGATGGGAGAATGAGCAGTTCTTC
CDR3aa: CASSLVRGLAVTRWENEQFF
v_gene: TRBV2
j_gene: TRBJ2-1
abundance: -
d_gene: TRBD2

CDR3nt: TGTGCCAGCAGCCTGGGACAGGGTTACCGGTATGGCTACACCTTC
CDR3aa: CASSLGQGYRYGYTF
v_gene: TRBV9
j_gene: TRBJ1-2
abundance: once
d_gene: TRBD1

CDR3nt: TGCAGCCATCTAAGCGGGAGACGAGTGGCAAATGAGCAGTTCTTC
CDR3aa: CSHLSGRRVANEQFF
v_gene: TRBV29-1
j_gene: TRBJ2-1
abundance: -
d_gene: TRBD2

CDR3nt: TGTGCCAGCAGCTTGAGCGCAGTGAACACTGAAGCTTTCTTT
CDR3aa: CASSLSAVNTEAFF
v_gene: TRBV7-6
j_gene: TRBJ1-1
abundance: many
d_gene: -

CDR3nt: TGCGCCAGCAGCGAGCGGGAGACAGATACGCAGTATTTT
CDR3aa: CASSERETDTQYF
v_gene: TRBV5-1
j_gene: TRBJ2-3
abundance: few
d_gene: TRBD2

CDR3nt: TGTGCCAGCAGCTTAGGCGGGACAGGGCAAGAGACCCAGTACTTC
CDR3aa: CASSLGGTGQETQYF
v_gene: TRBV11-2
j_gene: TRBJ2-5
abundance: few
d_gene: TRBD1

CDR3nt: TGTGCCAGCAGCCAAGGCTCCGGTGTAAACTCTGGGGCCAACGTCCTGACTTTC
CDR3aa: CASSQGSGVNSGANVLTF
v_gene: TRBV3-1
j_gene: TRBJ2-6
abundance: many
d_gene: -

CDR3nt: TGCGCCAGCAGCTTCGCCGCCCGGGGACTAGCGGGAGCCCACGAGCAGTACTTC
CDR3aa: CASSFAARGLAGAHEQYF
v_gene: TRBV5-1
j_gene: TRBJ2-7
abundance: many
d_gene: TRBD2

CDR3nt: TGCGCCAGCAGCCTCAGGTCGGGCTCCTACAATGAGCAGTTCTTC
CDR3aa: CASSLRSGSYNEQFF
v_gene: TRBV4-1
j_gene: TRBJ2-1
abundance: -
d_gene: -

CDR3nt: TGCGCCAGCAGCCAAGCGGGAGGGCCGTACGAGCAGTACTTC
CDR3aa: CASSQAGGPYEQYF
v_gene: TRBV4-1
j_gene: TRBJ2-7
abundance: -
d_gene: TRBD2

CDR3nt: TGTGCCAGCAGTTATTTGAGTACCCCTAACTATGGCTACACCTTC
CDR3aa: CASSYLSTPNYGYTF
v_gene: TRBV6-2/TRBV6-3
j_gene: TRBJ1-2
abundance: few
d_gene: -

CDR3nt: TGTGCCAGCAGCTTTCGAGCGCCTAGCTTCTACGAGCAGTACTTC
CDR3aa: CASSFRAPSFYEQYF
v_gene: TRBV7-8
j_gene: TRBJ2-7
abundance: many
d_gene: -

CDR3nt: TGCAGTGCGGCCATTTCTGAAGCTTTCTTT
CDR3aa: CSAAISEAFF
v_gene: TRBV20-1
j_gene: TRBJ1-1
abundance: -
d_gene: -

CDR3nt: TGTGCCACCAGTGTTCCACTCCTCACAGATACGCAGTATTTT
CDR3aa: CATSVPLLTDTQYF
v_gene: TRBV24-1
j_gene: TRBJ2-3
abundance: -
d_gene: -

CDR3nt: TGTGCCAGCAGTGAAGAATTTTCGAGGTCCTACAATGAGCAGTTCTTC
CDR3aa: CASSEEFSRSYNEQFF
v_gene: TRBV6-1
j_gene: TRBJ2-1
abundance: -
d_gene: -

CDR3nt: TGCAGCGTTAATGCACGGGAGTGGGGCACAGATACGCAGTATTTT
CDR3aa: CSVNAREWGTDTQYF
v_gene: TRBV29-1
j_gene: TRBJ2-3
abundance: -
d_gene: -

CDR3nt: TGCGCCAGCAGCGAGCCGGGACAGGGGCCGCGGGAAAAACTGTTTTTT
CDR3aa: CASSEPGQGPREKLFF
v_gene: TRBV5-1
j_gene: TRBJ1-4
abundance: -
d_gene: TRBD1

CDR3nt: TGTGCCAGCAGTTACCTGACAGGGGACTACGAGCAGTACTTC
CDR3aa: CASSYLTGDYEQYF
v_gene: TRBV6-5
j_gene: TRBJ2-7
abundance: -
d_gene: TRBD1

CDR3nt: TGTGCCAGCAGCCATCAGGGGCCTGGTAGTGAAAAACTGTTTTTT
CDR3aa: CASSHQGPGSEKLFF
v_gene: TRBV7-9
j_gene: TRBJ1-4
abundance: -
d_gene: -

CDR3nt: TGTGCCTGGAGTGAAGGACAGATTGTTGCTTTCTTT
CDR3aa: CAWSEGQIVAFF
v_gene: TRBV30
j_gene: TRBJ1-1
abundance: few
d_gene: -

CDR3nt: TGCAGTGCTAGAGATGGACAGGGGGCATATGGCTACACCTTC
CDR3aa: CSARDGQGAYGYTF
v_gene: TRBV20-1
j_gene: TRBJ1-2
abundance: -
d_gene: TRBD1

CDR3nt: TGTGCCAGCTCCTGGGAGGGGGCTGAAGATACGCAGTATTTT
CDR3aa: CASSWEGAEDTQYF
v_gene: TRBV2
j_gene: TRBJ2-3
abundance: many
d_gene: -

CDR3nt: TGTGCCAGCAGCTTAAGAGTCCGGGAGGGGACCGGGGAGCTGTTTTTT
CDR3aa: CASSLRVREGTGELFF
v_gene: TRBV7-3
j_gene: TRBJ2-2
abundance: -
d_gene: TRBD2

CDR3nt: TGTGCCAGCAGTGAAGCGCGGCCCCTCTACAATGAGCAGTTCTTC
CDR3aa: CASSEARPLYNEQFF
v_gene: TRBV2
j_gene: TRBJ2-1
abundance: many
d_gene: -

CDR3nt: TGTGCCAGCAGTGATCAGGGGGCCTACAATGAGCAGTTCTTC
CDR3aa: CASSDQGAYNEQFF
v_gene: TRBV6-1
j_gene: TRBJ2-1
abundance: -
d_gene: TRBD1

CDR3nt: TGTGCCAGCAGTTTAAGTGCAGGGATCTATGGCTACACCTTC
CDR3aa: CASSLSAGIYGYTF
v_gene: TRBV28
j_gene: TRBJ1-2
abundance: few
d_gene: -

CDR3nt: TGTGCCAGCAGTTTATGGGGAAAACAGGATCAGCCCCAGCATTTT
CDR3aa: CASSLWGKQDQPQHF
v_gene: TRBV27
j_gene: TRBJ1-5
abundance: few
d_gene: -

CDR3nt: TGTGCCAGCAGTACTCACTCCTACGAGCAGTACTTC
CDR3aa: CASSTHSYEQYF
v_gene: TRBV6-1
j_gene: TRBJ2-7
abundance: many
d_gene: -

CDR3nt: TGTGCCAGCAGTGTAGTCTCGGGTGAGGACTATGGCTACACCTTC
CDR3aa: CASSVVSGEDYGYTF
v_gene: TRBV2
j_gene: TRBJ1-2
abundance: -
d_gene: -

CDR3nt: TGTGCCAGCAGTGCTTCTACCGGAGTCAATGAGCAGTTCTTC
CDR3aa: CASSASTGVNEQFF
v_gene: TRBV9
j_gene: TRBJ2-1
abundance: -
d_gene: -

CDR3nt: TGTGCCACCAGCATGGGGTCTTACACCGGGGAGCTGTTTTTT
CDR3aa: CATSMGSYTGELFF
v_gene: TRBV15
j_gene: TRBJ2-2
abundance: few
d_gene: -

CDR3nt: TGTGCCTGGAGCAGAGCGGGAGGAGGAGATACGCAGTATTTT
CDR3aa: CAWSRAGGGDTQYF
v_gene: TRBV30
j_gene: TRBJ2-3
abundance: -
d_gene: TRBD2

CDR3nt: TGTGCCAGCAGCTTAGAGGGGTTGGTAGAGACCCAGTACTTC
CDR3aa: CASSLEGLVETQYF
v_gene: TRBV7-9
j_gene: TRBJ2-5
abundance: many
d_gene: -

CDR3nt: TGTGCCAGCAGTTCCTCCCAGGAAGAGACCCAGTACTTC
CDR3aa: CASSSSQEETQYF
v_gene: TRBV28
j_gene: TRBJ2-5
abundance: many
d_gene: -

CDR3nt: TGTGCCAGTAGTACCCCCCCCGCAGGGCCCGAGGAGGCTTTCTTT
CDR3aa: CASSTPPAGPEEAFF
v_gene: TRBV19
j_gene: TRBJ1-1
abundance: few
d_gene: -